These 24 T cell receptor beta chains were sequenced from one sample in a study of T cell clonality in common variable immunodeficiency. Profiling relied on immunoSEQ multiplex PCR, and the TCRdb table lists in-frame clones only, not all of them. This sample carries 50,000 to 65,000 clones, none of them present only once. Specimen: peripheral blood mononuclear cells. The receptors were gathered from a person between 18 and 69 years old in good health.

This clone was recorded at least ten times. The observed sequence ends 3 residues before the CDR3 terminus, with the missing tail filled in from the germline J gene. The V gene is TRBV5-6, the J gene TRBJ1-2, with D tentatively TRBD1 (6 bases). The V gene lost 4 bases and the J gene lost 5 bases, with 12 bases spanning the gap. The CDR3 has 13 residues. Germline-derived CDR1 and CDR2 are SGHDT and YYEEEE. CDR3 DNA, as far as it was read: TGTGCCAGCAGCCGGGGGGCCCCGTATGGC. Protein product: CASSRGAPYG. The entire CDR3 is CASSRGAPYGYTF.

This clone occurred many times. The CDR3 bases that were read are TGTGCCAGCAGCATAGACAGGAGGGATACG. It is translated as CASSIDRRDT. From start to end, the CDR3 is CASSIDRRDTQYF. This chain links TRBV7-2 with TRBJ2-3; D may be TRBD1 (6 bases). Read coverage stops 3 residues before the CDR3 terminus; the germline J gene supplies the remainder. This CDR3 spans 13 amino acids. Germline V gene data show CDR1 as SGHTA and CDR2 as FQGNSA. V lost 5 bases and J lost 6, with 12 bases in between.

There are many counts of this clone. Partial CDR3 DNA: TGTGCCAGCAGCTTTACTAGCGGGGGGGATACG. Amino acids: CASSFTSGGDT. The CDR3, in full, reads CASSFTSGGDTQYF. The V call is TRBV7-2, the J call TRBJ2-3; 12 bases map to TRBD2. Coverage ceases 3 residues before the CDR3 finishes, and the germline J gene fills in the end. This CDR3 spans 14 amino acids. Germline V gives CDR1 SGHTA, CDR2 FQGNSA. Trimming cost V 3 bases and J 6 bases; bases outside gene matches: 1.

This clone was recorded many times. The read comes to an end 3 residues before the CDR3 does, leaving the germline J gene to fill in the end. This chain connects TRBV6-4 to TRBJ2-1, with 11 bases fitting TRBD2. Germline CDR1 reads MRHNA; CDR2 reads SNTAGT. With V trimmed by 2 bases and J by 6 bases, 12 bases remained unmatched. The CDR3 runs 18 residues. This CDR3 is CASSDNELLAGGSNEQFF. The part of the CDR3 DNA that was read is TGTGCCAGCAGTGACAACGAACTGCTAGCGGGAGGATCCAATGAG.

This clone was seen many times. The read falls 3 residues short of the CDR3 end, and the missing part is taken from the germline J gene. V usage is TRBV7-2 and J usage is TRBJ2-1, with D uncertain. The V end lost 2 bases, the J end lost 3 bases, and 11 bases lay between the germline ends. The germline CDR1 and CDR2 sequences are SGHTA and FQGNSA. The CDR3 has 15 residues. The CDR3 reads CASSLIGQSYNEQFF. The DNA read from the CDR3 is TGTGCCAGCAGCTTAATAGGGCAGAGCTACAATGAG. Full variable domain (remainder filled in from reference TRBV7-2 and TRBJ2-1): GAGVSQSPSNKVTEKGKDVELRCDPISGHTALYWYRQSLGQGLEFLIYFQGNSAPDKSGLPSDRFSAERTGGSVSTLTIQRTQQEDSAVYLCASSLIGQSYNEQFFGPGTRLTVL.

This clone was seen ten or more times. Sequencing ends 3 residues short of the CDR3 end; the germline J gene provides the rest. The chain links TRBV19 to TRBJ2-1, with 10 positions matching TRBD2. Germline V gives CDR1 LNHDA, CDR2 SQIVND (reference sequence). The CDR3 consists of 14 residues. The V gene end was trimmed by 7 bases and the J gene end by 8 bases; junction bases not matched to a gene: 8. CDR3 bases read: TGTGCCAGTACCAGGACTAGCGGTGGGGATGAG. Protein: CASTRTSGGDE. The whole CDR3 reads CASTRTSGGDEQFF.

This clone has ten or more counts. The read terminates 3 residues before the CDR3 end, so the remaining end is supplied by the germline J gene. The genes are TRBV6-2 or TRBV6-3 and TRBJ2-1; 7 bases match TRBD2. The V gene end was trimmed by 6 bases and the J gene end by 6 bases; junction bases not matched to a gene: 5. CDR3 size: 13 residues. Germline V gene data show CDR1 as MNHEY and CDR2 as SVGEGT. This CDR3 is CASSPGLVNEQFF. Incomplete CDR3 DNA: TGTGCCAGCAGCCCCGGACTAGTCAATGAG.

Regarding this clone: The CDR3 end is not reached by the read, which stops 3 residues before it; the germline J gene fills it in. The chain recombines TRBV7-9 with TRBJ1-2; 8 nucleotides line up with TRBD1. Trimming removed 4 bases from V and 2 bases from J; junction bases left unmatched: 6. Germline values: CDR1 SEHNR, CDR2 FQNEAQ (reference sequence). The CDR3 consists of 15 residues. The CDR3 DNA, read in part, is TGTGCCAGCAGCTCGCGGACAGGGCCGAACTATGGC. This codes for CASSSRTGPNYG. The whole CDR3 protein reads CASSSRTGPNYGYTF.

This clone has at least ten counts. Sequencing ends 3 residues short of the CDR3 end; the germline J gene provides the rest. This chain uses TRBV5-1 with TRBJ2-6, with a tentative D call TRBD1 (6 bases). V lost 3 bases and J lost 2, with 6 bases in between. The CDR3 is 14 residues long. Per germline, CDR1 SGHRS and CDR2 YFSETQ. The CDR3 here is CASSSGAGANVLTF. The covered CDR3 bases are TGCGCCAGCAGCTCAGGGGCTGGGGCCAACGTC.

This clone occurred many times. The read ends 3 residues shy of where the CDR3 ends; the end is completed using the germline J gene. The chain is built from TRBV7-2 and TRBJ2-1; TRBD2 agrees at 7 bases. CDR3 length: 15 residues. V gave up 8 bases and J gave up 8 bases; unmatched junction bases: 15. Germline V lookup: CDR1 SGHTA, CDR2 FQGNSA. The part of the CDR3 DNA that was read is TGTGCCAGCTCCCACCCCACCAGCGGGGTCGATGAG. Protein sequence: CASSHPTSGVDE. The whole CDR3 sequence is CASSHPTSGVDEQFF.

The sample holds many counts of this clone. At one of its ends the junction is not consistent with the germline gene, which may arise from a read error. The read ends 3 residues before the CDR3 terminus; that terminus is restored from the germline J gene. The J gene is TRBJ2-1, the V gene TRBV4-2; D may be TRBD1 (6 bases). Germline-derived CDR1 and CDR2 are LGHNA and YNFKEQ. The CDR3 has 14 amino acids. Incomplete CDR3 DNA: TGCGCCAGCAGCTCACGGACAGACTACAATGAG. Its protein is CASSSRTDYNE. The CDR3 as a whole reads CASSSRTDYNEQFF.

This clone occurred many times. Coverage ceases 3 residues before the CDR3 finishes, and the germline J gene fills in the end. The chain recombines TRBV20-1 with TRBJ2-2, with D possibly being TRBD2 (5 bases). V was cut by 5 bases and J by 5 bases, with 12 bases left in between. The CDR3 contains 13 residues. Germline CDR1 is DFQATT and CDR2 is SNEGSKA (reference sequence). The CDR3 DNA, read in part, is TGCAGTGCTTTAACCAGGAGGACCGGGGAG. Translation: CSALTRRTGE. The CDR3 in its entirety is CSALTRRTGELFF.

This clone has ten or more counts. Sequencing ends 3 residues short of the CDR3 end; the germline J gene provides the rest. V is TRBV5-1 and J is TRBJ2-2; 12 bases match TRBD1. The CDR3 runs 16 residues. V gave up 0 bases and J gave up 4 bases; unmatched junction bases: 1. The germline gives CDR1 SGHRS, CDR2 YFSETQ. The CDR3 bases that were read are TGCGCCAGCAGCTTGGGGGACAGGGGGCGCACCGGGGAG. It yields the protein CASSLGDRGRTGE. The full CDR3 protein is CASSLGDRGRTGELFF.

This clone was counted many times. Read data end 3 residues before the CDR3 end; the end is taken from the germline J gene. The genes are TRBV29-1 and TRBJ1-1; TRBD1 agrees at 7 bases. V shed 4 bases and J 1 base; nucleotides not matched to a gene: 3. The CDR3 contains 13 residues. Germline CDR1 SQVTM, CDR2 ANQGSEA. CDR3 DNA, as far as it was read: TGCAGCGTTGGACAGGGTACGAACACTGAA. It codes for CSVGQGTNTE. The whole CDR3 sequence reads CSVGQGTNTEAFF.

This clone has ten or more counts. At one boundary the junction diverges from the germline segment, which might be a read error. The read gets to within 3 residues of the CDR3 end, and the germline J gene fills in the rest. This chain links TRBV4-2 with TRBJ1-4; TRBD1 aligns across 7 bases. CDR1 LGHNA and CDR2 YNFKEQ come from the germline V gene. This CDR3 is built from 16 residues. The sequenced part of the CDR3 DNA is TGCGCCAGCAGCCAGGCAGACAGGGCAACTAATGAAAAA. The encoded protein is CASSQADRATNEK. From start to end, the CDR3 is CASSQADRATNEKLFF.

The table lists this clone with many counts. The CDR3 end is not reached by the read, which stops 3 residues before it; the germline J gene fills it in. The V and J genes are TRBV18 and TRBJ1-2; the D gene is possibly TRBD1 (6 bases). The V gene's germline CDR1 is KGHSH and CDR2 LQKENI. The CDR3 has 13 amino acids. The DNA read from the CDR3 is TGTGCCAGCTCACCGACCCGGACAGAGGGC. This codes for CASSPTRTEG. In full, the CDR3 reads CASSPTRTEGYTF.

In this sample, this clone turned up many times. The read terminates 3 residues ahead of where the CDR3 ends, so the germline J gene completes it. The gene calls are TRBV19 and TRBJ1-1; TRBD1 might be the D (5 bases). V was cut by 6 bases and J by 4 bases, with 15 bases left in between. The CDR3 totals 14 residues. In germline, CDR1 is LNHDA, CDR2 SQIVND (reference sequence). The CDR3 DNA, read in part, is TGTGCCAGTAGATCCCATCGGGGGGGCACTGAA. Its protein is CASRSHRGGTE. From start to end, the CDR3 is CASRSHRGGTEAFF.

Ten or more counts support this clone. The CDR3 is cut off 3 residues early in the read; its end comes from the germline J gene. This rearrangement joins TRBV6-1 to TRBJ1-2; D is uncertain. Trimming left V 0 bases short and J 5 bases short, with 10 bases between. The germline CDR1 and CDR2 sequences are MNHNS and SASEGT. This CDR3 comprises 14 residues. The CDR3 DNA, read in part, is TGTGCCAGCAGTGAAGCTTCTATAAGATATGGC. This translates into CASSEASIRYG. The full CDR3 protein is CASSEASIRYGYTF.

The sample holds many counts of this clone. The sequence runs out 3 residues before the end of the CDR3; the remainder is reconstructed from the germline J gene. The rearrangement joins TRBV12-3 or TRBV12-4 to TRBJ1-1; D may be TRBD1 (6 bases). The CDR3 totals 13 residues. CDR3 region: CASSFTGGQEAFF. The CDR3 DNA, read in part, is TGTGCCAGCAGTTTTACAGGCGGACAGGAA.

This clone was picked up many times. Read coverage stops 3 residues before the CDR3 terminus; the germline J gene supplies the remainder. The rearrangement uses TRBV4-1 and TRBJ1-2; possibly TRBD1 for D (6 bases). CDR3 length equals 13 residues. Germline V CDR1 and CDR2: MGHRA, YSYEKL. The part of the CDR3 DNA that was read is TGCGCCAGCAGCCAAGATTCGGGGGGCAGC. It encodes CASSQDSGGS. The entire CDR3 protein is CASSQDSGGSYTF.

This clone was recorded many times. The read finishes 3 residues shy of the CDR3 end, and the germline J gene is used to complete it. The chain combines TRBV19 with TRBJ1-2, with D hard to call. The V end lost 3 bases, the J end lost 7 bases, and 18 bases lay between the germline ends. Germline lookup yields CDR1 LNHDA and CDR2 SQIVND (reference sequence). The CDR3 extends over 15 amino acids. CDR3 sequence reads: CASSIGRTSRRGYTF. CDR3 bases read: TGTGCCAGTAGTATTGGAAGGACTTCCCGGCGTGGC.

This clone was seen more than once but under ten times. The read ends 3 residues shy of where the CDR3 ends; the end is completed using the germline J gene. The rearrangement links TRBV2 to TRBJ1-3; D is uncertain. Germline CDR1 and CDR2: SNHLY and FYNNEI. Trimming pared 6 bases from V and 3 bases from J, leaving 3 bases between. This CDR3 comprises 11 residues. CDR3 DNA (partial): TGTGCCAGCAGCTATGGAAACACC. Protein product: CASSYGNT. The entire CDR3 is CASSYGNTIYF. Together with reference TRBV2 and TRBJ1-3, the CDR3 gives the full variable domain: EPEVTQTPSHQVTQMGQEVILRCVPISNHLYFYWYRQILGQKVEFLVSFYNNEISEKSEIFDDQFSVERPDGSNFTLKIRSTKLEDSAMYFCASSYGNTIYFGEGSWLTVV.

In its sample, this clone was seen many times. The read falls 3 residues short of the CDR3 end, and the missing part is taken from the germline J gene. This sequence joins TRBV6-9 and TRBJ2-5; TRBD1 aligns across 8 bases. The V segment lost 5 bases and the J segment 5 bases; nucleotides outside the gene matches: 7. Germline assignment: CDR1 MNHGY and CDR2 SVAAGI. The CDR3 contains 14 residues. CDR3 DNA (partial): TGTGCCAGCAGTGACTACTGGACAGGGGAGACC. Residues: CASSDYWTGET. The entire CDR3 reads CASSDYWTGETQYF.

This clone came up many times. The CDR3 end lies 3 residues beyond the end of the read and is filled in from the germline J gene. The chain uses TRBV20-1 and TRBJ2-5; the match to TRBD2 covers 11 bases. The CDR3 runs 15 residues. Germline V gene data show CDR1 as DFQATT and CDR2 as SNEGSKA (reference sequence). J was trimmed by 6 bases and V by 1 base; bases with no gene match: 7. The CDR3 loop is CSARGTTSGGKTQYF. The part of the CDR3 DNA that was read is TGCAGTGCTAGAGGGACCACTAGCGGGGGAAAGACC.